These T cell receptor beta chains were read from a single sample in a study of OX40 agonist ivuxolimab in advanced cancers. Assay used: immunoSEQ multiplex PCR; TCRdb lists only in-frame clones, some missing. The table shows tens of thousands of clones, with 89% occurring only once. The input for sequencing was CD4+ or CD8+ T cells sorted from blood, taken in a trial of the OX40 agonist ivuxolimab. Every receptor here comes from an adult with an advanced solid tumor such as melanoma, head and neck, liver or kidney cancer. CDR3s include the opening cysteine and the closing phenylalanine or tryptophan. Fields, in order: J gene, V gene, clone size, D gene, CDR3 DNA, CDR3 protein. D genes are given only for firm matches. Clone size is shown for a subset of rows, as once, few, many or a class of expanded clone.

TRBJ1-1	TRBV4-1	NA	TRBD1	TGCGCCAGCAGCCAAGCCCCGGGACAGTTGAACACTGAAGCTTTCTTT	CASSQAPGQLNTEAFF
TRBJ1-4	TRBV6-1	NA	NA	TGTGCCAGCAGTGAGTTTGGTTACGGGAGCCCCACTAATGAAAAACTGTTTTTT	CASSEFGYGSPTNEKLFF
TRBJ2-2	TRBV11-2	NA	TRBD1	TGTGCCAGCAGCTACACAAAAACCTCGACAGGGAGCACCGGGGAGCTGTTTTTT	CASSYTKTSTGSTGELFF
TRBJ2-1	TRBV9	NA	TRBD2	TGTGCCAGCAGCGTAGTACCTAGCGGGACCTACAATGAGCAGTTCTTC	CASSVVPSGTYNEQFF
TRBJ1-5	TRBV7-9	NA	NA	TGTGCCAGCAGCTTAGGGGTGGTAGGGGACCAGCCCCAGCATTTT	CASSLGVVGDQPQHF
TRBJ2-5	TRBV19	once	NA	TGTGCCAGTAGTGAGTTCAGCCTCCAAGAGACCCAGTACTTC	CASSEFSLQETQYF
TRBJ2-7	TRBV7-2	once	TRBD2	TGTGCCAGCAGCCATCCGGGACTATACTACGAGCAGTACTTC	CASSHPGLYYEQYF
TRBJ2-3	TRBV7-2	NA	NA	TGTGCCAGCAGCTCCCCAGAATCTAGCACAGATACGCAGTATTTT	CASSSPESSTDTQYF
TRBJ1-1	TRBV7-2	NA	NA	TGTGCCAGCAGCATAACTTCGGGTACTGAAGCTTTCTTT	CASSITSGTEAFF
TRBJ2-7	TRBV28	NA	TRBD2	TGTGCCAGCAGTCTAGCGGGGATCTACGAGCAGTACTTC	CASSLAGIYEQYF
TRBJ2-5	TRBV28	NA	TRBD2	TGTGCCAGCACCTTCGGGACTAGCGGGAGATGGGTCCAAGAGACCCAGTACTTC	CASTFGTSGRWVQETQYF
TRBJ2-7	TRBV7-9	NA	NA	TGTGCCAGCAGCTTCGGCAGGGGCAGCTACGAGCAGTACTTC	CASSFGRGSYEQYF
TRBJ2-2	TRBV6-5	NA	NA	TGTGCCAGCAGTTACTCGGATTCGGGGGAGCTGTTTTTT	CASSYSDSGELFF
TRBJ1-1	TRBV27	NA	TRBD1	TGTGCCAGCAGTTTACAGGGGGGCAACACTGAAGCTTTCTTT	CASSLQGGNTEAFF
TRBJ2-1	TRBV9	NA	NA	TGTGCCAGCACCGGGATTGGGTATGAGCAGTTCTTC	CASTGIGYEQFF
TRBJ2-3	TRBV14	NA	NA	TGTGCCAGCAGCCAAGAGTTTCTCGCAGATACGCAGTATTTT	CASSQEFLADTQYF
TRBJ2-7	TRBV4-3	NA	NA	TGCGCCAGCAGCCATGGTACTGAAGGAGAGCAGTACTTC	CASSHGTEGEQYF
TRBJ2-5	TRBV18	NA	TRBD1	TGTGCCAGCTCACTCGCAACCGGGACAGGGGTACAAGAGACCCAGTACTTC	CASSLATGTGVQETQYF
TRBJ1-5	TRBV6-1	NA	NA	TGTGCCAGCAGTGGGAGCCAGATCAGCAATCAGCCCCAGCATTTT	CASSGSQISNQPQHF
TRBJ2-2	TRBV2	few	NA	TGTGCCAGCAGTGACGATAACTTAGGGGACACCGGGGAGCTGTTTTTT	CASSDDNLGDTGELFF
TRBJ1-1	TRBV19	NA	NA	TGTGCCAGTAGTATAGGGGCCACTGAAGCTTTCTTT	CASSIGATEAFF
TRBJ2-1	TRBV5-3	NA	TRBD2	TGTGCCAGAAGCTTGACAGGGACTAGCCCCCGTCGCGTGTTCTTC	CARSLTGTSPRRVFF
TRBJ2-2	TRBV4-3	NA	TRBD2	TGCGCCAGCAGACCGAGCGGGATGAACACCGGGGAGCTGTTTTTT	CASRPSGMNTGELFF
TRBJ1-4	TRBV29-1	NA	TRBD1	TGCAGCGTTGAGCCCCAGGGGGGGGAAAAACTGTTTTTT	CSVEPQGGEKLFF